The 14 T cell receptor beta chains below come from one sample, sequenced in a study of molecular identifiers for immune sequencing clone quantification listed by TCRdb under 2018. Receptor amplification or capture employed PCR. Sequenced on a NextSeq 500. The public sequencing data were trimmed at Q25 with fastp and processed into clonotypes with MiXCR by TCRdb, which kept only in-frame beta chains. When rows share a CDR3 protein, they turn into one entry using the most common DNA and genes. The sample data list around 470,000 distinct CDR3 sequences, and approximately 25% of these were observed just once. The leading ten clones occupy roughly 0.77% of the sample. The specimen was naive CD8+ T cells from blood, with Jurkat cell RNA spiked in. This sample's cell subset or site label indicates: FACS-sorted CD8+CD4-CCR7+CD45RA+ naive T cells. The source of these receptors is a human donor in good health. Some libraries in this study had Jurkat cell RNA spiked in.

A note on this clonotype: A much larger clonotype is one base distant, so this may be a read error. The chain carries TRBV5-1 and TRBJ2-3; possibly TRBD1 for D (6 bases). Trimming took off 5 bases at V and 2 bases at J, with 12 bases between the two ends. CDR3 size: 14 residues. Germline lookup yields CDR1 SGHRS and CDR2 YFSETQ. The CDR3 nucleotides read TGCGCCAGCAGACAAGGACAGAACACAGATACGCAGTATTTT. Its protein product is CASRQGQNTDTQYF. Full variable domain (outside the CDR3, taken from reference TRBV5-1 and TRBJ2-3): KAGVTQTPRYLIKTRGQQVTLSCSPISGHRSVSWYQQTPGQGLQFLFEYFSETQRNKGNFPGRFSGRQFSNSRSEMNVSTLELGDSALYLCASRQGQNTDTQYFGPGTRLTVL.

A few counts support this clonotype. This chain connects TRBV20-1 to TRBJ2-3, with a possible D match to TRBD2 (7 bases). CDR1 is DFQATT and CDR2 is SNEGSKA in the germline V gene (reference sequence). The CDR3 consists of 14 residues. V lost 6 bases and J lost 4, with 17 bases in between. CDR3 region: CSAPAGGGADTQYF. The CDR3 DNA is TGCAGTGCCCCGGCGGGCGGGGGCGCAGATACGCAGTATTTT.

The chain has TRBV10-3 and TRBJ2-7; maybe TRBD1 (6 bases). The CDR3 extends over 14 amino acids. CDR1 ENHRY and CDR2 SYGVKD come from the germline V gene. Trimming removed 3 bases from V and 6 bases from J, with 15 bases in between. The CDR3 loop reads CAISDPGTQVEQYF. In nucleotides, the CDR3 is TGTGCCATCAGTGACCCCGGGACACAGGTCGAGCAGTACTTC.

This clonotype has a count of ten or more. The genes are TRBV13 and TRBJ2-7; D is undetermined. The CDR3 has 12 residues. With 10 bases removed from V and 7 bases from J, the gap between germline ends came to 17 bases. Germline V gives CDR1 PRHDT, CDR2 FYEKMQ (reference sequence). DNA of the CDR3: TGTGCCACCTCGGTGGGCACATGGGAGCAGTACTTC. It encodes CATSVGTWEQYF.

For this clonotype: A read error is possible here, since a much larger clone lies one base away. In this CDR3 the conserved last residue, phenylalanine or tryptophan, is missing, so a read error is likely. The gene calls are TRBV29-1 and TRBJ1-1; no definite D call. Germline V lookup: CDR1 SQVTM, CDR2 ANQGSEA. Trimming removed 3 bases at V and 6 bases at J, with 8 bases between. This CDR3 has 11 residues. The CDR3 DNA reads as TGCAGCGTTGAGGGAACACCTGAAGCTTTCCTT. It encodes CSVEGTPEAFL.

About this clonotype: A much larger clonotype is one base distant, so this may be a read error. V is TRBV5-6 and J is TRBJ2-3; 11 nucleotides agree with TRBD1. The CDR3 totals 16 residues. Per the germline V gene, CDR1 is SGHDT and CDR2 is YYEEEE. The CDR3 region has the DNA TGTGCCAGCAGCACCGGGACAGGGGGGCTCACAGATGCGCAGTATTTT. The encoded protein is CASSTGTGGLTDAQYF.

The chain links TRBV11-2 to TRBJ2-1; 7 nucleotides align to TRBD2. The CDR3 length is 15 residues. V gave up 5 bases and J gave up 4 bases; unmatched junction bases: 8. Germline CDR1 SGHAT, CDR2 FQNNGV. The CDR3 DNA reads TGTGCCAGCAGCGTTGGGGGGGGTTTTTACAATGAGCAGTTCTTC. It is translated as CASSVGGGFYNEQFF.

This clonotype was seen ten or more times. The rearrangement links TRBV5-4 to TRBJ1-4; a possible D gene is TRBD1 (5 bases). Trimming removed 4 bases at V and 4 bases at J, with 11 bases between. The germline CDR1 and CDR2 sequences are SGHNT and YYREEE (reference sequence). This CDR3 comprises 14 residues. The CDR3 nucleotides read TGTGCCAGCAGCAAGACAGAAGATAATGAAAAACTGTTTTTT. Protein sequence: CASSKTEDNEKLFF.

There are a few counts of this clonotype. A much larger clone lies one base from this, so it may be a read error. The chain has TRBV6-1 and TRBJ1-5; D gene unclear. Germline V gives CDR1 MNHNS, CDR2 SASEGT. CDR3 length: 12 residues. V was shortened by 4 bases and J by 6 bases, with 7 bases between the two germline ends. The CDR3 DNA reads TGTGCCAGCAGTGCGGGGATTCAGCCCCAGCATTTT. This translates into CASSAGIQPQHF.

The sample holds one count of this clonotype. A much larger clone differs by one base, so this may be a read error. The chain employs TRBV6-5 and TRBJ2-5; perhaps TRBD2 as D (6 bases). V was trimmed by 2 bases and J by 11 bases, leaving 21 bases between them. CDR1 and CDR2 from the germline V gene are MNHEY and SVGAGI. The CDR3 runs to 15 residues. DNA of the CDR3: TGTGCCAGCAGTTACGGTCCGGGACTTGAGGATGAGCAGTACTTC. Protein: CASSYGPGLEDEQYF.

This chain connects TRBV30 to TRBJ2-3; 8 bases align to TRBD2. The CDR3 consists of 15 residues. Germline V gives CDR1 GTSNPN, CDR2 SVGIG (reference sequence). V lost 3 bases to trimming and J lost 3 bases; unmatched junction nucleotides: 8. The CDR3 region is CAWSSGSGNTDTQYF. The DNA of the CDR3 is TGTGCCTGGAGCAGCGGTAGCGGGAATACAGATACGCAGTATTTT.

This clonotype turned up a few times. J is TRBJ2-7 and V is TRBV20-1, with D tentatively TRBD2 (6 bases). In germline, CDR1 is DFQATT, CDR2 SNEGSKA (reference sequence). V dropped 2 bases and J dropped 1 base, with 9 bases sitting between them. The CDR3 has 13 amino acids. The CDR3: CSARMAGSYEQYF. The CDR3 DNA is TGCAGTGCTAGAATGGCGGGGTCCTACGAGCAGTACTTC.

This clonotype was counted many times. The V and J genes are TRBV29-1 and TRBJ2-3; D gene uncertain. Trimming pared 3 bases from V and 2 bases from J, leaving 12 bases between. Germline V lookup: CDR1 SQVTM, CDR2 ANQGSEA. The CDR3 runs 14 residues. The CDR3 protein is CSVESGDPTDTQYF. DNA for the CDR3: TGCAGCGTTGAGTCTGGGGATCCCACAGATACGCAGTATTTT.

This clonotype appeared a few times. This chain uses TRBV7-3 with TRBJ2-1; 10 bases agree with TRBD2. In germline, CDR1 is SGHTA, CDR2 FQGTGA. The J segment lost 8 bases and the V segment lost 1 base, leaving 14 bases of the junction unmatched. This CDR3 contains 18 residues. The CDR3 DNA sequence: TGTGCCAGCAGCTTAAAGGGCTGGGCTAGCGGGAGTCTGGATGAGCAGTTCTTC. Translating it yields CASSLKGWASGSLDEQFF.